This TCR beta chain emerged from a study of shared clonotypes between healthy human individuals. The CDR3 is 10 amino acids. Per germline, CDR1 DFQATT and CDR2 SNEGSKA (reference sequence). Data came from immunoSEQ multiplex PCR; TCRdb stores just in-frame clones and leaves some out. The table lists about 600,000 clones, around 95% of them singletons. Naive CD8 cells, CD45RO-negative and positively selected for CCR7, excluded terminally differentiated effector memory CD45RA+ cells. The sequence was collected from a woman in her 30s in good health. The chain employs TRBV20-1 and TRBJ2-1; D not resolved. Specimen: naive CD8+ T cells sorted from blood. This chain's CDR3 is CSSSSNEQFF. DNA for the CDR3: TGCAGCAGTAGTAGCAATGAGCAGTTCTTC.